A single sample is the source of the 25 T cell receptor beta chains below, sequenced in a study of T cells in Graves' hyperthyroidism and ophthalmopathy. RNA transcripts gave rise to amplified TCR beta CDR3 regions. HTBI primers drove first-round RT-PCR of the TCR CDR3. TCRdb reanalysed the multiplex PCR reads using MiXCR and keeps one entry per CDR3 protein. Here the sample spans 500,000 to 750,000 distinct CDR3 sequences, 15% to 18% being singletons. Specimen: blood. Every receptor here comes from a woman aged 25 to 39 with Graves' hyperthyroidism.

This clonotype was counted between two and nine times. The V call is TRBV7-3, the J call TRBJ2-5, with 7 nucleotides matching TRBD2. Germline V gives CDR1 SGHTA, CDR2 FQGTGA. The V segment lost 2 bases and the J segment 4 bases; nucleotides outside the gene matches: 7. The CDR3 has 15 residues. The CDR3 here is CASSLGGTTIETQYF. In DNA, the CDR3 is TGTGCCAGCAGCTTAGGTGGGACTACCATAGAGACCCAGTACTTC.

As concerns this clonotype: Since a much larger clone is just one base distant, this may be a read error. J is TRBJ2-7 and V is TRBV29-1; D gene unclear. CDR1 and CDR2 from the germline V gene are SQVTM and ANQGSEA. V was trimmed by 0 bases and J by 3 bases, leaving 12 bases between them. The CDR3 length is 14 residues. CDR3 in DNA: TGCAGCGTTGAAGAGAAAGGGTCGAACTACGAGCAGTACTTC. Protein sequence: CSVEEKGSNYEQYF.

This clonotype was picked up many times. The chain employs TRBV20-1 and TRBJ2-5; D is possibly TRBD1 or TRBD2 (5 bases each). From germline, CDR1 is DFQATT and CDR2 SNEGSKA (reference sequence). V lost 3 bases and J lost 5, with 13 bases in between. The CDR3 consists of 13 residues. In DNA, the CDR3 is TGCAGTGCTAGCGGAGGAGAGGGGGAGACCCAGTACTTC. It specifies CSASGGEGETQYF.

This sequence joins TRBV20-1 and TRBJ2-1, with TRBD2 matching 10 bases. The CDR3 runs to 14 residues. V trimming: 4 bases; J trimming: 6 bases; junction bases outside the gene matches: 6. The V gene's germline CDR1 is DFQATT and CDR2 SNEGSKA (reference sequence). This chain's CDR3 is CSATLAGVLNEQFF. As DNA, the CDR3 is TGCAGTGCTACTCTAGCGGGAGTACTCAATGAGCAGTTCTTC.

A note on this clonotype: Germline is not matched at one junction end, which may reflect a read error. The genes are TRBV6-1 and TRBJ2-1; D is possibly TRBD1 (6 bases). The CDR3 is 14 amino acids. Germline-derived CDR1 and CDR2 are MNHNS and SASEGT. As DNA, the CDR3 is TGTGCCAGCAGTCCCTGGACAGCTAACAATAAGCAGTTCTTC. It yields the protein CASSPWTANNKQFF.

This clonotype was recorded a few times. This rearrangement joins TRBV9 to TRBJ2-2; 7 bases agree with TRBD2. CDR3 length: 16 amino acids. CDR1 and CDR2 (germline): SGDLS, YYNGEE. Unmatched junction bases numbered 4, after V lost 1 base and J lost 1 base. CDR3 DNA: TGTGCCAGCAGCGTACTCCCGGGGGGGAACACCGGGGAGCTGTTTTTT. Its protein product is CASSVLPGGNTGELFF.

This clonotype was counted many times. The gene calls are TRBV11-2 and TRBJ2-7; D is unresolved. CDR1 SGHAT and CDR2 FQNNGV come from the germline V gene. Trimming shortened V by 3 bases and J by 0 bases, and 9 bases separated the two germline ends. The CDR3 runs 14 residues. The CDR3 coding sequence is TGTGCCAGCAGCTTGTCGTTTGGCTCCTACGAGCAGTACTTC. Translation: CASSLSFGSYEQYF.

Of note for this clonotype: A much larger clone differs by one base, so this may be a read error. V usage is TRBV7-9 and J usage is TRBJ2-1; maybe TRBD1 (5 bases). This CDR3 is 12 amino acids long. Germline CDR1 and CDR2: SEHNR and FQNEAQ (reference sequence). CDR3 nucleotide sequence: TGTGCCAGCATCTTAGCCCAGGGTGGTAAGTTCTTC. This sequence encodes CASILAQGGKFF.

This clonotype was found many times. The chain's CDR3 is CSAPTSSGELFF. CDR3 bases: TGCAGTGCGCCCACCTCATCCGGGGAGCTGTTTTTT. The rearrangement links TRBV20-1 to TRBJ2-2; D gene ambiguous. Germline CDR1 is DFQATT and CDR2 is SNEGSKA (reference sequence). The CDR3 length is 12 residues. V lost 6 bases and J lost 6, with 11 bases in between.

This clonotype was seen a few times. The chain carries TRBV4-1 and TRBJ2-1; D gene unclear. The germline V gene encodes CDR1 MGHRA and CDR2 YSYEKL. Trimming cost V 3 bases and J 7 bases, with 10 bases left between them. This CDR3 comprises 13 residues. CDR3 coding DNA: TGCGCCAGCAGCCATAACGTCCTTAATGAGCAGTTCTTC. Its translation is CASSHNVLNEQFF.

This clonotype was picked up many times. The rearrangement links TRBV27 to TRBJ1-1; no definite D call. V was shortened by 6 bases and J by 1 base, with 21 bases between the two germline ends. Germline CDR1 is MNHEY and CDR2 is SMNVEV (reference sequence). The CDR3 runs to 17 residues. The CDR3 DNA follows: TGTGCCAGCAGGGAAAACAGAGCTCTTGAATCGAACACTGAAGCTTTCTTT. It translates to CASRENRALESNTEAFF.

This clonotype was detected ten times or more. The J gene is TRBJ1-1, the V gene TRBV5-1; no reliable D call. The CDR3 extends over 14 amino acids. Germline CDR1 reads SGHRS; CDR2 reads YFSETQ. V lost 0 bases and J lost 0, with 6 bases in between. This CDR3 is CASSLVMLNTEAFF. CDR3 DNA: TGCGCCAGCAGCTTGGTCATGTTGAACACTGAAGCTTTCTTT.

The chain carries TRBV19 and TRBJ1-5; 8 nucleotides agree with TRBD1. This CDR3 has 17 residues. V trimming: 5 bases; J trimming: 2 bases; junction bases outside the gene matches: 11. Germline assignment: CDR1 LNHDA and CDR2 SQIVND (reference sequence). The CDR3 reads CASSVQGTGNGNQPQHF. The CDR3 DNA follows: TGTGCCAGTAGTGTTCAAGGGACAGGTAATGGCAATCAGCCCCAGCATTTT.

This clonotype was found many times. The V gene is TRBV6-2 or TRBV6-3, the J gene TRBJ1-3, with D unresolved. The CDR3 extends over 13 amino acids. Trimming shortened V by 4 bases and J by 0 bases, and 4 bases separated the two germline ends. Germline CDR1 MNHEY, CDR2 SVGEGT. This CDR3 is CASSSISGNTIYF. The CDR3 nucleotides read TGTGCCAGCAGTTCCATCTCTGGAAACACCATATATTTT.

This clonotype was seen a few times. This chain links TRBV6-2 or TRBV6-3 with TRBJ2-1; 10 bases map to TRBD1. Trimming cost V 2 bases and J 8 bases; bases outside gene matches: 6. The length of the CDR3 is 15 residues. CDR1 is MNHEY, CDR2 SVGEGT, per germline. The chain's CDR3 is CASSYGTGAGDEQFF. In DNA, the CDR3 is TGTGCCAGCAGTTACGGGACAGGGGCGGGGGATGAGCAGTTCTTC.

At least ten counts were recorded for this clonotype. The V and J genes are TRBV10-3 and TRBJ2-1; the match to TRBD2 covers 9 bases. Germline CDR1 reads ENHRY; CDR2 reads SYGVKD. The CDR3 runs to 15 residues. J gave up 2 bases and V 4 bases, and 3 bases lay outside the gene matches. The CDR3 spells CAISGSGRPYNEQFF. The CDR3 DNA reads as TGTGCCATCAGTGGTAGCGGGAGACCCTACAATGAGCAGTTCTTC.

This clonotype occurred many times. The chain couples TRBV2 to TRBJ2-7; the D gene is possibly TRBD1 (5 bases). The germline V gene encodes CDR1 SNHLY and CDR2 FYNNEI. The V end was cut by 2 bases, the J end by 2 bases, with 10 bases between. The CDR3 consists of 14 residues. CDR3 protein: CASSEFLGPYEQYF. Here the CDR3 DNA reads TGTGCCAGCAGTGAATTTTTGGGGCCCTACGAGCAGTACTTC.

This clonotype showed up many times. The V gene is TRBV7-9, the J gene TRBJ2-6; 8 bases fit TRBD2. The CDR3 is 18 amino acids. Germline loops: CDR1 SEHNR, CDR2 FQNEAQ (reference sequence). V shed 4 bases, J shed 0 bases, and the junction held 8 bases outside the gene matches. The CDR3 region has the DNA TGTGCCAGCAGCTCCGGGGGGGGACTCCGCTCTGGGGCCAACGTCCTGACTTTC. This translates into CASSSGGGLRSGANVLTF.

This clonotype was seen a few times. The chain recombines TRBV12-3 or TRBV12-4 with TRBJ2-4; TRBD1 matches at 10 bases. This CDR3 has 18 residues. V lost 3 bases, J lost 0 bases, and 8 bases stayed unmatched. The CDR3 nucleotides are TGTGCCAGCAGTTTGGGGACAGGGGTTCCGCTAGCCAAAAACATTCAGTACTTC. Amino acids: CASSLGTGVPLAKNIQYF.

This sequence joins TRBV30 and TRBJ1-2; 7 nucleotides align to TRBD1. The germline V gene encodes CDR1 GTSNPN and CDR2 SVGIG (reference sequence). The CDR3 extends over 12 amino acids. The junction had 3 bases not matched to a gene; V was cut back by 5 bases and J by 3 bases. The CDR3 DNA reads as TGTGCCTGGGCGACAGGGTACTATGGCTACACCTTC. Encoded protein: CAWATGYYGYTF.

The V and J genes are TRBV19 and TRBJ1-2, with D unclear. Trimming stripped 3 bases from V and 4 bases from J, with 15 bases between. CDR1 is LNHDA, CDR2 SQIVND, per germline (reference sequence). The CDR3 length is 15 residues. Here the CDR3 DNA reads TGTGCCAGTAGTATTCCTGGGCCACGCGGCTATGGCTACACCTTC. This gives the protein CASSIPGPRGYGYTF.

In this sample, this clonotype turned up many times. The J gene is TRBJ2-2, the V gene TRBV20-1; D gene uncertain. The germline V and J ends were trimmed by 6 bases and 0 bases, with 14 bases remaining between them. Germline-derived CDR1 and CDR2 are DFQATT and SNEGSKA (reference sequence). This CDR3 is built from 15 residues. In nucleotides, the CDR3 is TGCAGTGCACATAGGGCACAAACGAACACCGGGGAGCTGTTTTTT. It translates to CSAHRAQTNTGELFF.

The chain has TRBV20-1 and TRBJ2-1, with a weak D call TRBD2 (5 bases). V was trimmed by 5 bases and J by 4 bases, leaving 18 bases between them. The germline gives CDR1 DFQATT, CDR2 SNEGSKA (reference sequence). The CDR3 consists of 15 residues. The CDR3 DNA reads TGCAGTGCTTTGATGAGGGAGCTACGGTACAATGAGCAGTTCTTC. It translates to CSALMRELRYNEQFF.

In this sample, this clonotype turned up many times. The chain uses TRBV30 and TRBJ2-1, with D possibly TRBD2 on 6 matching bases. This CDR3 has 12 residues. Germline values: CDR1 GTSNPN, CDR2 SVGIG (reference sequence). Trimming took off 8 bases at V and 4 bases at J, with 12 bases between the two ends. The CDR3: CAGGTPYNEQFF. CDR3 nucleotide sequence: TGTGCCGGCGGGACGCCTTACAATGAGCAGTTCTTC.

In its sample, this clonotype was seen many times. V is TRBV7-8 and J is TRBJ2-1; TRBD2 matches at 8 bases. The germline CDR1 and CDR2 sequences are SGHVS and FQNEAQ. After removal of 5 bases from V and 3 bases from J, the junction contained 12 bases not matched to a gene. The CDR3 contains 17 residues. The CDR3 bases are TGTGCCAGCAGCCCGACGGGGGGGGACCGTCTCTACAATGAGCAGTTCTTC. Translation gives CASSPTGGDRLYNEQFF.